The next 11 T cell receptor beta chains were all read from a single sample in a study of vaccination effects on CD4 cells after COVID-19. Researchers isolated CD4+ T cells once 9 to 11 days of culture had elapsed. Infection dated between March and December 2020, before the Alpha, Beta and Delta variants reached the United States. Participants completed two doses of the BNT162b2 or mRNA-1273 vaccine. Produced via immunoSEQ multiplex PCR; TCRdb's table is partial and in-frame only. Counted here are 35,000 to 55,000 clones, 76% occurring once; the ten biggest clones make up roughly 3.5%. For these TCRs, the target antigens are not known. The sequences come from CD4+ T cells from PBMCs cultured without peptide, collected after COVID-19 vaccination. These receptors came from a human donor who had a prior SARS-CoV-2 infection.

The genes are TRBV6-1 and TRBJ2-7; no clear D gene. The CDR3 spans 15 residues. Germline CDR1 MNHNS, CDR2 SASEGT. V lost 2 bases, J lost 3 bases, and 14 bases lay in between. CDR3 nucleotides: TGTGCCAGCAGTGAAAAGGATAAGACACTCTACGAGCAGTACTTC. Translating gives CASSEKDKTLYEQYF.

By sample share, this clone is medium-sized. The V call is TRBV15, the J call TRBJ1-1; maybe TRBD1 (6 bases). This CDR3 is 13 amino acids long. CDR1 and CDR2 (germline): LNHNV, YYDKDF (reference sequence). The V gene lost 3 bases and the J gene lost 6 bases, with 11 bases spanning the gap. CDR3 DNA sequence: TGTGCCACCAGCAGGAAACCAGGGGCTGAAGCTTTCTTT. Amino acid sequence: CATSRKPGAEAFF.

The rearrangement uses TRBV11-2 and TRBJ2-5, with D unclear. Trimming left V 1 base short and J 2 bases short, with 11 bases between. Germline lookup yields CDR1 SGHAT and CDR2 FQNNGV. The CDR3 is 15 amino acids. This chain's CDR3 is CASSLAGSQQETQYF. As DNA, the CDR3 is TGTGCCAGCAGCTTAGCGGGCAGCCAACAAGAGACCCAGTACTTC.

This chain joins TRBV2 and TRBJ1-4; tentatively, D is TRBD1 (5 bases). V lost 7 bases and J 3 bases, leaving 9 bases between the germline ends. Germline CDR1 SNHLY, CDR2 FYNNEI. The CDR3 runs to 13 residues. The CDR3 spells CASTGTSNEKLFF. CDR3 DNA: TGTGCCAGCACCGGGACTTCTAATGAAAAACTGTTTTTT.

The rearrangement joins TRBV7-3 to TRBJ2-5; weak D call: TRBD1 (7 bases). The CDR3 has 17 residues. The germline V gene has CDR1 SGHTA and CDR2 FQGTGA. V was shortened by 5 bases and J by 2 bases, with 21 bases between the two germline ends. CDR3 loop: CASSPTGDRDRQETQYF. CDR3 sequence (DNA): TGTGCCAGCAGCCCAACGGGGGACCGGGACAGACAAGAGACCCAGTACTTC.

This clone is labeled as medium-sized. The chain uses TRBV28 and TRBJ1-2; D unclear. V was cut by 2 bases and J by 4 bases, with 5 bases left in between. CDR3 length equals 12 residues. CDR1 is MDHEN, CDR2 SYDVKM, per germline. The CDR3 protein is CASSLRLYGYTF. In DNA, the CDR3 is TGTGCCAGCAGTTTAAGGCTCTATGGCTACACCTTC.

The V gene is TRBV11-2, the J gene TRBJ2-2; D is possibly TRBD2 (5 bases). With 5 bases removed from V and 6 bases from J, the gap between germline ends came to 10 bases. This CDR3 is built from 13 residues. CDR1 SGHAT and CDR2 FQNNGV come from the germline V gene. CDR3 sequence (DNA): TGTGCCAGCAGCGGCCCGGGGTCCGGGGAGCTGTTTTTT. This sequence encodes CASSGPGSGELFF. Combining the CDR3 with reference TRBV11-2 and TRBJ2-2 gives the whole variable domain EAGVAQSPRYKIIEKRQSVAFWCNPISGHATLYWYQQILGQGPKLLIQFQNNGVVDDSQLPKDRFSAERLKGVDSTLKIQPAKLEDSAVYLCASSGPGSGELFFGEGSRLTVL.

There are a few counts of this clone. This chain connects TRBV6-1 to TRBJ2-3; the match to TRBD2 covers 7 bases. The CDR3 totals 16 residues. Germline V gives CDR1 MNHNS, CDR2 SASEGT. With V trimmed by 2 bases and J by 7 bases, 12 bases remained unmatched. CDR3 DNA: TGTGCCAGCAGTGAACGGGCGGGGGTAGAAGGGTATACGCAGTATTTT. Amino acid sequence: CASSERAGVEGYTQYF.

This rearrangement joins TRBV6-5 to TRBJ1-2, with D possibly TRBD1 on 5 matching bases. The CDR3 is made up of 13 amino acids. The V end lost 8 bases, the J end lost 7 bases, and 17 bases lay between the germline ends. Per the germline V gene, CDR1 is MNHEY and CDR2 is SVGAGI. The DNA for the CDR3 is TGTGCCAGCTCCTCTAGGGACTTGCGTGGCTACACCTTC. This gives the protein CASSSRDLRGYTF.

Written as DNA, the CDR3 is TGTGCCTGGAGTGTATGGGCTAGCGGGACCCCGGCTCGGCAGTTCTTC. Protein: CAWSVWASGTPARQFF. The chain is built from TRBV30 and TRBJ2-1; 9 bases line up with TRBD2. The CDR3 is 16 amino acids. Germline CDR1 is GTSNPN and CDR2 is SVGIG (reference sequence). Trimming took 0 bases from V and 12 from J; bases not matched to a gene: 15.

V and J are TRBV14 and TRBJ2-1; D ambiguous. The length of the CDR3 is 12 residues. Germline loops: CDR1 SGHDN, CDR2 FVKESK. V shed 4 bases and J shed 8 bases, with 9 bases lying between them. In DNA, the CDR3 is TGTGCCAGCAGCCCTGGGTGGGATGAGCAGTTCTTC. This codes for CASSPGWDEQFF.